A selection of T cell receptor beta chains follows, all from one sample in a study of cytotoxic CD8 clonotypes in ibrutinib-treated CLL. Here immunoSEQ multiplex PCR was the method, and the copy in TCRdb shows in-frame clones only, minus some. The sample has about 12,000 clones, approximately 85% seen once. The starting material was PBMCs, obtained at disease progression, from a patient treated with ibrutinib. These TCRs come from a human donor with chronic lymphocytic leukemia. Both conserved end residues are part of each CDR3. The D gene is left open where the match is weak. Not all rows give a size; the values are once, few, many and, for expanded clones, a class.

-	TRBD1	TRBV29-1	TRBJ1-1	TGCAGCGTTGAAGGTACAGGGGCCCGGAACACTGAAGCTTTCTTT	CSVEGTGARNTEAFF
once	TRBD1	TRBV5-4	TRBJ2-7	TGTGCCAGCAGCCGGGACAGGCGAAGCTACGAGCAGTACTTC	CASSRDRRSYEQYF
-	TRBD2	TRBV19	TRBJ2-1	TGTGCCAGTAGTTCAGCGGGAGGGTCCTACAATGAGCAGTTCTTC	CASSSAGGSYNEQFF
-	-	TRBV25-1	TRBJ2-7	TGTGCCAGCAGTGAACGAAGGTTCTCGGGCGGCTACGAGCAGTACTTC	CASSERRFSGGYEQYF
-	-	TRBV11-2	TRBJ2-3	TGTGCCAGCAGCTTAGGAGTCGGCTACTCAGATACGCAGTATTTT	CASSLGVGYSDTQYF
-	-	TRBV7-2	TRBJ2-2	TGTGCCAGCAGCTTAGAAGGGACTACCGGGGAGCTGTTTTTT	CASSLEGTTGELFF
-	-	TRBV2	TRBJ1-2	TGTGCCAGCTGTGAACAGCGGCTTTCTGGTGGCTACACCTTC	CASCEQRLSGGYTF
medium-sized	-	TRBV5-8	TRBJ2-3	TGTGCCAGCAGCCCCGAGTTACGGGAAGCAGGTACAGATACGCAGTATTTT	CASSPELREAGTDTQYF
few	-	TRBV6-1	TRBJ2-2	TGTGCCAGCAGTGAAGCTGTAGCGGCTACGGCGGGGGAGCTGTTTTTT	CASSEAVAATAGELFF
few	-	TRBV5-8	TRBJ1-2	TGTGCCAGCAGCCATGGACGGGGGAACTATGGCTACACCTTC	CASSHGRGNYGYTF
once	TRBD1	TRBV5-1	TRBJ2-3	TGCGCCAGCAGCTTAGGCAGGGGGACAGATACGCAGTATTTT	CASSLGRGTDTQYF
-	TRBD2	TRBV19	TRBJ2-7	TGTGCCAGTAGTATCAGGACTAGCGGTAACTACGAGCAGTACTTC	CASSIRTSGNYEQYF
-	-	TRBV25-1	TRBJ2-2	TGTGCCAGCAGTCCCCCAGAGGGGAACACCGGGGAGCTGTTTTTT	CASSPPEGNTGELFF
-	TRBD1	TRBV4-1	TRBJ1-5	TGCGCCAGCAGCCCCTCTCCGGACAGGGCCTGGGAGCCCCAGCATTTT	CASSPSPDRAWEPQHF
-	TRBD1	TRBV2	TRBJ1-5	TGTGCCAGCAGTGAGGGGATTGGACAGGGTAGGCAGCCCCAGCATTTT	CASSEGIGQGRQPQHF
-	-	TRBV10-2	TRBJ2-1	TGCGCCAGCAGTGAGGGGAGGTTAGGGGTAAATGAGCAGTTCTTC	CASSEGRLGVNEQFF
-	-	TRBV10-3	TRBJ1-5	TGTGCCATCAGTGAGTCGACAGGTCAGCCCCAGCATTTT	CAISESTGQPQHF
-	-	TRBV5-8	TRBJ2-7	TGTGCCAGCAGCTCTTTTCGCACCTACGAGCAGTACTTC	CASSSFRTYEQYF
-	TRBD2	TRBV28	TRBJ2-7	TGTGCCAGCAGTTGGCTAGCGGGGGGCTACGAGCAGTACTTC	CASSWLAGGYEQYF
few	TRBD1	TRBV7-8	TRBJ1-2	TGTGCCAGCAGCCCCGGGACAGGACTTAACTATGGCTACACCTTC	CASSPGTGLNYGYTF
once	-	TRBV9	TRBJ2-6	TGTGCCAGCAGCTCAGGACAGTTAGCCTCTGGGGCCAACGTCCTGACTTTC	CASSSGQLASGANVLTF
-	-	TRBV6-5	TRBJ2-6	TGTGCCAGCGGGCGGACCAACGTCCTGACTTTC	CASGRTNVLTF
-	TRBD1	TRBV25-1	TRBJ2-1	TGTGCCAGCAGAGGACAGGGGTGGAATGAGCAGTTCTTC	CASRGQGWNEQFF
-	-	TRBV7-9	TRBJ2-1	TGTGCCAGCAGCTCCCCGAACGCAGACAATGAGCAGTTCTTC	CASSSPNADNEQFF
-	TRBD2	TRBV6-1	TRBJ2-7	TGTGCCAGCAGGGGGACTAGTTCCTACGAGCAGTACTTC	CASRGTSSYEQYF
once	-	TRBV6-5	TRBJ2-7	TGTGCCAGCAGTTACTCGAGGACGGGAACCTACGAGCAGTACTTC	CASSYSRTGTYEQYF
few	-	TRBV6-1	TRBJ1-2	TGTGCCAGCAGTGAAGGGACAGCAACTAACTATGGCTACACCTTC	CASSEGTATNYGYTF
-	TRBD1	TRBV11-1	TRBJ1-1	TGTGCCAGCAGCTCTTACAGGGGGACTTACCTTGAAGCTTTCTTT	CASSSYRGTYLEAFF
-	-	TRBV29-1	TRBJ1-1	TGCAGCGTTGATCCCCGGGGGGGGGCCGTCACTGAAGCTTTCTTT	CSVDPRGGAVTEAFF
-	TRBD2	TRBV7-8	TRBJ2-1	TGTGCCAGCAGCAAGTGGACTAGCGGGACGGGGGAGCAGTTCTTC	CASSKWTSGTGEQFF
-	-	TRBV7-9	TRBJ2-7	TGTGCCAGCAGCTTAGGTGGGACAACCTACGAGCAGTACTTC	CASSLGGTTYEQYF
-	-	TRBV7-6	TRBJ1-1	TGTGCCAGCAGCTTAGTGGCCGCTCGAAGCACTGAAGCTTTCTTT	CASSLVAARSTEAFF
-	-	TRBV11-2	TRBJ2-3	TGTGCCAGCAGCCCCGAGTTACGGGAAGCAGGTACAGATACGCAGTATTTT	CASSPELREAGTDTQYF
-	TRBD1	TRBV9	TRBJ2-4	TGTGCCAGCAGCCCCCGACAGGGCCCACTAGCCAAAAACATTCAGTACTTC	CASSPRQGPLAKNIQYF
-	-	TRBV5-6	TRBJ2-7	TGTGCCAGCAGCTCGTGGGGGTCCAGCTCCTACGAGCAGTACTTC	CASSSWGSSSYEQYF
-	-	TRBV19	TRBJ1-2	TGTGCCAGTAGTATAATGGGCCAAGGGATCTATGGCTACACCTTC	CASSIMGQGIYGYTF
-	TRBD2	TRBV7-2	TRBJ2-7	TGTGCCAGCAGCTTCGGACTAGCTACCTACGAGCAGTACTTC	CASSFGLATYEQYF
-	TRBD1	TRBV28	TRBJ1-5	TGTGCCAGCAGTCAGGGACAGGGGTCGGCTCAGCCCCAGCATTTT	CASSQGQGSAQPQHF
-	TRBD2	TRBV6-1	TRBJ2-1	TGTGCCAGCATCCGAACTAGCGGGAGTAAGGATGAGCAGTTCTTC	CASIRTSGSKDEQFF
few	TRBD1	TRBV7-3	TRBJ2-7	TGTGCCAGCAGCCGCGGACAGGCCTACGAGCAGTACTTC	CASSRGQAYEQYF
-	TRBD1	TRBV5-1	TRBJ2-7	TGCGCCAGCAGCTTGGTGGGAAGAACAGGGGCCTACGAGCAGTACTTC	CASSLVGRTGAYEQYF
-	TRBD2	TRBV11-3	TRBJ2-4	TGTGCCAGCAGCCCTCTAGTAGCGGGAGGGCCAAACATTCAGTACTTC	CASSPLVAGGPNIQYF
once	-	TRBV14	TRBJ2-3	TGTGCCAGCAGCCGAAGGTGGGAGCCATTCACAGATACGCAGTATTTT	CASSRRWEPFTDTQYF
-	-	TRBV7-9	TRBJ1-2	TGTGCCAGCAGCCGGGGAGCAGGGGAGAATGGCTACACCTTC	CASSRGAGENGYTF
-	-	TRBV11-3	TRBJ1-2	TGTGCCAGCAGCCTGAAATTGGAGAAAGACTATGGCTACACCTTC	CASSLKLEKDYGYTF